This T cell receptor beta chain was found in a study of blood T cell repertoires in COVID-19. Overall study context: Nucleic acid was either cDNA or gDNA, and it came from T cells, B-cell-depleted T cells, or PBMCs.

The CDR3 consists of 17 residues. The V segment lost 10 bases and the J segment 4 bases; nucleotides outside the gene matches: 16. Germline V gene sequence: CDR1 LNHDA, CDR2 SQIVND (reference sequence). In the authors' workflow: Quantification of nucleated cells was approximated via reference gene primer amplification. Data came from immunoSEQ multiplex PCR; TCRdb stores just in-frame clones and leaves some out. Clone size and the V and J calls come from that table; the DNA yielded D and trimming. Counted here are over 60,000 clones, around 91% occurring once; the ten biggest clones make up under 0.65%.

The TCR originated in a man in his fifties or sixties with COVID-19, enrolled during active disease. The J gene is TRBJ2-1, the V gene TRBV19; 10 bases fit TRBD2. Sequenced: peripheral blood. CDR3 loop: CATSRASGRALYNEQFF. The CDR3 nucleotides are TGTGCCACTTCCCGGGCTAGCGGGAGAGCGCTGTACAATGAGCAGTTCTTC.